Each of the 15 T cell receptor beta chains below was sequenced from the same sample in a study of blood T cell repertoires in COVID-19. Generated by immunoSEQ multiplex PCR, the TCRdb table keeps only in-frame clones and is missing some. The data contain about 19,000 clones, around 83% of them singletons. What was sequenced was peripheral blood. These receptors all come from a man in his 70s with acute or convalescent COVID-19.

The J gene is TRBJ2-3, the V gene TRBV18; 13 nucleotides align to TRBD2. V shed 2 bases, J shed 3 bases, and the junction held 2 bases outside the gene matches. Germline-derived CDR1 and CDR2 are KGHSH and LQKENI. The length of the CDR3 is 16 residues. The CDR3 DNA sequence: TGTGCCAGCTCACCAGGGACTAGCGGGGAAACAGATACGCAGTATTTT. It is translated as CASSPGTSGETDTQYF.

Written as DNA, the CDR3 is TGTGCCAGTAGTATGCAGGGAGGGGAGACCCAGTACTTC. Protein product: CASSMQGGETQYF. The chain links TRBV19 to TRBJ2-5, with TRBD2 matching 7 bases. Germline V gives CDR1 LNHDA, CDR2 SQIVND (reference sequence). The length of the CDR3 is 13 residues. With 3 bases clipped from V and 5 bases from J, the junction kept 3 bases outside the gene matches.

The gene calls are TRBV21-1 and TRBJ1-1. TRBV21-1 is marked as a pseudogene. This CDR3 comprises 15 residues. The CDR3 loop reads CASSKGGGQDTEAFF. The CDR3 coding sequence is TGTGCCAGCAGCAAAGGGGGGGGGCAGGACACTGAAGCTTTCTTT.

CDR3 coding DNA: TGTGCCAGCGCGACCTCGGGGACAGGGGGTATTGGGGAGCAGTTCTTC. Its translation is CASATSGTGGIGEQFF. J is TRBJ2-1 and V is TRBV28; TRBD1 matches 11 bases. The germline V gene has CDR1 MDHEN and CDR2 SYDVKM. CDR3 size: 16 residues. The V gene end was trimmed by 8 bases and the J gene end by 10 bases; junction bases not matched to a gene: 16. Combining the CDR3 with reference TRBV28 and TRBJ2-1 gives the whole variable domain DVKVTQSSRYLVKRTGEKVFLECVQDMDHENMFWYRQDPGLGLRLIYFSYDVKMKEKGDIPEGYSVSREKKERFSLILESASTNQTSMYLCASATSGTGGIGEQFFGPGTRLTVL.

The genes are TRBV2 and TRBJ1-4, with D perhaps TRBD1 (6 bases). The CDR3 consists of 14 residues. V was clipped by 3 bases and J by 4 bases, with 9 bases between them. CDR1 and CDR2 from the germline V gene are SNHLY and FYNNEI. CDR3 nucleotides: TGTGCCAGCAGTGAGGACAGTTATAATGAAAAACTGTTTTTT. The encoded protein is CASSEDSYNEKLFF.

V and J are TRBV19 and TRBJ1-3; no definite D call. Trimming shortened V by 1 base and J by 0 bases, and 7 bases separated the two germline ends. The CDR3 length is 15 residues. From germline, CDR1 is LNHDA and CDR2 SQIVND (reference sequence). In DNA, the CDR3 is TGTGCCAGTAGTATAGGGCAGAACTCTGGAAACACCATATATTTT. Its protein is CASSIGQNSGNTIYF.

This clone was observed once. The V call is TRBV19, the J call TRBJ1-2; TRBD1 aligns across 7 bases. After removal of 6 bases from V and 4 bases from J, the junction contained 5 bases not matched to a gene. In germline, CDR1 is LNHDA, CDR2 SQIVND (reference sequence). This CDR3 is built from 13 residues. The CDR3 DNA reads TGTGCCAGTAGCCATCGGGACAGCTATGGCTACACCTTC. Its translation: CASSHRDSYGYTF.

Here the CDR3 reads CASSEAGGRDTDTQYF. CDR3 DNA: TGTGCCAGCAGTGAAGCGGGTGGGAGGGACACAGATACGCAGTATTTT. The chain is built from TRBV2 and TRBJ2-3, with 7 bases that match TRBD2. The CDR3 is 16 amino acids. Germline V CDR1 and CDR2: SNHLY, FYNNEI. Trimming cost V 0 bases and J 2 bases; bases outside gene matches: 5.

V is TRBV24-1 and J is TRBJ2-1; 10 bases line up with TRBD2. The CDR3 loop spans 15 amino acids. V was clipped by 6 bases and J by 3 bases; unmatched bases: 4. Germline values: CDR1 KGHDR, CDR2 SFDVKD. In nucleotides, the CDR3 is TGTGCCACCAGTCTAGCGGGAGAAGGCTACAATGAGCAGTTCTTC. Translated: CATSLAGEGYNEQFF.

The chain recombines TRBV7-9 with TRBJ1-2; 7 bases match TRBD1. The CDR3 runs to 14 residues. Germline loops: CDR1 SEHNR, CDR2 FQNEAQ (reference sequence). The V and J ends lost 5 bases and 4 bases, in that order; junction bases with no gene match: 7. The CDR3, as DNA: TGTGCCAGCAGCCCTCCAGACAGGGTCTATGGCTACACCTTC. As protein: CASSPPDRVYGYTF. Filled out from reference TRBV7-9 and TRBJ1-2, the complete variable domain reads DTGVSQNPRHKITKRGQNVTFRCDPISEHNRLYWYRQTLGQGPEFLTYFQNEAQLEKSRLLSDRFSAERPKGSFSTLEIQRTEQGDSAMYLCASSPPDRVYGYTFGSGTRLTVV.

This rearrangement joins TRBV27 to TRBJ1-2; no firm D call. The CDR3 extends over 13 amino acids. The V gene's germline CDR1 is MNHEY and CDR2 SMNVEV (reference sequence). Trimming removed 3 bases at V and 3 bases at J, with 8 bases between. The CDR3 spells CASSFSGDYGYTF. The CDR3 DNA is TGTGCCAGCAGTTTTTCGGGAGACTATGGCTACACCTTC.

The chain links TRBV29-1 to TRBJ2-7; 7 bases map to TRBD2. The CDR3 totals 18 residues. Germline CDR1 and CDR2: SQVTM and ANQGSEA. The V gene end was trimmed by 1 base and the J gene end by 0 bases; junction bases not matched to a gene: 15. The CDR3 nucleotides are TGCAGCGTTGAAGTCTTCGGGACGGGAGGACTTAGCTCCTACGAGCAGTACTTC. Protein sequence: CSVEVFGTGGLSSYEQYF.

This clone showed up just once. The chain couples TRBV6-2 or TRBV6-3 to TRBJ2-6; maybe TRBD2 (5 bases). The CDR3 extends over 17 amino acids. Looked up from germline, CDR1 is MNHEY and CDR2 is SVGEGT. Trimming took off 2 bases at V and 0 bases at J, with 11 bases between the two ends. The CDR3 DNA sequence: TGTGCCAGCAGTTACCGAGGGAGTGGCTCTGGGGCCAACGTCCTGACTTTC. It codes for CASSYRGSGSGANVLTF.

The chain carries TRBV7-2 and TRBJ2-1, with 7 bases matching TRBD2. This CDR3 is built from 13 residues. The germline V gene has CDR1 SGHTA and CDR2 FQGNSA. The ends lost 1 base at V and 10 bases at J; junction bases unmatched: 4. CDR3 nucleotide sequence: TGTGCCAGCAGCTTAGATCCTAGCGGAGAGCAGTTCTTC. It encodes CASSLDPSGEQFF. Full variable domain (outside the CDR3, taken from reference TRBV7-2 and TRBJ2-1): GAGVSQSPSNKVTEKGKDVELRCDPISGHTALYWYRQSLGQGLEFLIYFQGNSAPDKSGLPSDRFSAERTGGSVSTLTIQRTQQEDSAVYLCASSLDPSGEQFFGPGTRLTVL.

This clone was counted between two and nine times. This chain links TRBV7-9 with TRBJ2-7, with TRBD2 as a possible D gene (6 bases). The CDR3 has 14 residues. In germline, CDR1 is SEHNR, CDR2 FQNEAQ (reference sequence). V was cut by 4 bases and J by 6 bases, with 16 bases left in between. The CDR3 DNA sequence: TGTGCCAGCAGCTCGAAGGGCGGGACGAGCGAGCAGTACTTC. It specifies CASSSKGGTSEQYF.